These T cell receptor beta chains were read from a single sample in a study of OX40 agonist ivuxolimab in advanced cancers. The data were produced by immunoSEQ multiplex PCR, yet TCRdb's version contains in-frame clones alone and is incomplete. This table has over 40,000 clones, approximately 87% appearing once. Here the sequenced sample was CD4+ or CD8+ T cells sorted from blood, taken in a trial of the OX40 agonist ivuxolimab. All receptors derive from an adult with an advanced solid tumor such as melanoma, head and neck, liver or kidney cancer. Both conserved end residues are part of each CDR3. A D gene is named only where the DNA matches it firmly. Clone size appears in some rows only: once, few, many, or a class for an expanded clone.

d_call j_call clone_size v_call cdr3_nt cdr3_aa
- TRBJ2-3 few TRBV2 TGTGCCGGGGGCGTGGGGGCCCTCGGCACAGATACGCAGTATTTT CAGGVGALGTDTQYF
TRBD1 TRBJ1-6 - TRBV27 TGTGCCAGCAGTTTAGGACAGGGTAGATCACCCCTCCACTTT CASSLGQGRSPLHF
TRBD2 TRBJ2-3 once TRBV15 TGTGCCACCACCTCCGACTCCCGACTAGCGCTAAGCACAGATACGCAGTATTTT CATTSDSRLALSTDTQYF
TRBD1 TRBJ1-1 - TRBV14 TGTGCCAGCAGCCTCAGTGGGGACAGGGGGAGTACTGAAGCTTTCTTT CASSLSGDRGSTEAFF
TRBD1 TRBJ1-6 - TRBV6-5 TGTGCCAGCAGATCCGGGACAGCCAATTCACCCCTCCACTTT CASRSGTANSPLHF
TRBD1 TRBJ2-2 - TRBV29-1 TGCAGCGTTGAAGATCGAGACAGGGGTAACGGGGAGCTGTTTTTT CSVEDRDRGNGELFF
- TRBJ1-2 - TRBV28 TGTGCCAGCGGAAGGACTATCTATGGCTACACCTTC CASGRTIYGYTF
TRBD2 TRBJ2-7 - TRBV4-2 TGTGCCAGCAGCTTGGGAAGCGGGATATTGTACGAGCAGTACTTC CASSLGSGILYEQYF
- TRBJ1-5 - TRBV7-9 TGTGCCAGCAGCTTGGGAGGGACCCACAATCAGCCCCAGCATTTT CASSLGGTHNQPQHF
- TRBJ1-1 - TRBV6-5 TGTGCCAGCAGTTGGACCCCCAGGAGGAGGAATACTGAAGCTTTCTTT CASSWTPRRRNTEAFF
- TRBJ1-4 - TRBV11-2 TGTGCCAGCAGCCAAGACCGCGACCCTGCAGAAAAACTGTTTTTT CASSQDRDPAEKLFF
- TRBJ1-1 - TRBV9 TGTGCCAGCAGCACGGGGGGGTACAGGGCCCTGAACACTGAAGCTTTCTTT CASSTGGYRALNTEAFF
- TRBJ2-2 - TRBV9 TGTGCCAGCAGCCCCACGCCAGGGGGACTCACGAACACCGGGGAGCTGTTTTTT CASSPTPGGLTNTGELFF
TRBD2 TRBJ2-7 - TRBV11-1 TGTGCCAGCAGCTCCCGCCTAGAGGCGGGGGCCTACGAGCAGTACTTC CASSSRLEAGAYEQYF
- TRBJ1-1 once TRBV7-3 TGTGCCAGCAGCACCGAACCGAACACTGAAGCTTTCTTT CASSTEPNTEAFF
- TRBJ1-1 - TRBV27 TGTGCCAGCAGTTCACCGACAGGACCCTACACTGAAGCTTTCTTT CASSSPTGPYTEAFF
- TRBJ1-1 - TRBV30 TGTGCCTGGATGAAGAACACTGAAGCTTTCTTT CAWMKNTEAFF
TRBD2 TRBJ2-3 - TRBV28 TGTGCCAGCAGACCTAGCGGGAGGGCCGGTCGGACAGATACGCAGTATTTT CASRPSGRAGRTDTQYF
- TRBJ2-3 - TRBV9 TGTGCCAGCAGCCCCCACAGGTTTTCTGATACGCAGTATTTT CASSPHRFSDTQYF
- TRBJ2-5 few TRBV5-8 TGTGCCAGCAGCAGGCTCGGGGGGCAGGGGACCCAGTACTTC CASSRLGGQGTQYF
- TRBJ2-2 - TRBV11-2 TGTGCCAGCAGCTTGGGCCTGGGGGAGCTGTTTTTT CASSLGLGELFF
TRBD1 TRBJ1-2 - TRBV11-3 TGTGCCAGCAGCTCCACAGGGGTGCGTGATGGCTACACCTTC CASSSTGVRDGYTF
- TRBJ1-1 once TRBV5-4 TGTGCCAGCAGCGGTGGCGGACTCGAAGCTTTCTTT CASSGGGLEAFF
- TRBJ2-2 - TRBV5-8 TGTGCCAGCAGCTTAACAGGGCGGGGCACCGGGGAGCTGTTTTTT CASSLTGRGTGELFF
- TRBJ1-2 - TRBV29-1 TGCAGCGTGGGGGCCACTAACTATGGCTACACCTTC CSVGATNYGYTF
- TRBJ2-3 - TRBV19 TGTGCCAGTAGTATTGGGAGGTTACCTAGCACAGATACGCAGTATTTT CASSIGRLPSTDTQYF
TRBD1 TRBJ1-4 - TRBV28 TGTGCCAGCAGCCCTCAGACAGGGGTTCGAGAAAAACTGTTTTTT CASSPQTGVREKLFF
- TRBJ2-1 - TRBV6-5 TGTGCCAGCAGTTACCGTCCCCGGGATGAGCAGTTCTTC CASSYRPRDEQFF
- TRBJ1-2 - TRBV6-5 TGTGCCAGCAGCGGGGCGGGAGTGGAGAAGAGCTACACCTTC CASSGAGVEKSYTF
- TRBJ2-7 - TRBV29-1 TGCAGCGTTCTAGGTCGGAGCGGGTCGGGTCGAATCTCCTACGAGCAGTACTTC CSVLGRSGSGRISYEQYF
- TRBJ2-2 - TRBV7-2 TGTGCCAGCAGCTGGTCGTATGGGGAGCTGTTTTTT CASSWSYGELFF
- TRBJ2-1 - TRBV13 TGTGCCAGCAGCTCAGGACCAACCCTCTACAATGAGCAGTTCTTC CASSSGPTLYNEQFF
- TRBJ2-2 - TRBV25-1 TGTGCCAGCAGTCTTAACCACGGGGAGCTGTTTTTT CASSLNHGELFF
- TRBJ2-1 - TRBV6-1 TGTGCCGTATTTAGCGATCTTCCGGGGAATGAGCAGTTCTTC CAVFSDLPGNEQFF
- TRBJ2-4 - TRBV28 TGTGCCAGCAGTCTCTCCCGACTGGGCAAAAACATTCAGTACTTC CASSLSRLGKNIQYF
- TRBJ2-1 - TRBV28 TGTGCCAGCAGTTTGGGTCAGTCCTACAATGAGCAGTTCTTC CASSLGQSYNEQFF
TRBD1 TRBJ2-7 - TRBV11-2 TGTGCCAGCAGCCACTTCAACAGGGGGCCCTACGAGCAGTACTTC CASSHFNRGPYEQYF
- TRBJ1-4 - TRBV18 TGTGCCAGCTCACTTTCACAGGGAGGTGAAAAACTGTTTTTT CASSLSQGGEKLFF
- TRBJ1-1 once TRBV29-1 TGCAGCGTTGAGTCCGGGGGGGCTGAAGCTTTCTTT CSVESGGAEAFF
- TRBJ2-1 - TRBV7-9 TGTGCCAGCAGCTGGGTCAATGAGCAGTTCTTC CASSWVNEQFF
TRBD1 TRBJ2-2 once TRBV6-5 TGTGCCAGCAGTTCCCGGACAGGGAAGAACACCGGGGAGCTGTTTTTT CASSSRTGKNTGELFF
- TRBJ2-1 - TRBV5-6 TGTGCCAGCAGCTTGCTTAGGGATGAGCAGTTCTTC CASSLLRDEQFF
TRBD2 TRBJ2-4 - TRBV4-1 TGCGCCAGCAGCCCTGGGAGGAGGTCAGGGAGGGACATTCAGTACTTC CASSPGRRSGRDIQYF
- TRBJ2-3 - TRBV15 TGTGCCACCAGCAGGACCGTAGGGGGATGGACAGATACGCAGTATTTT CATSRTVGGWTDTQYF